These 26 T cell receptor beta chains came from one sample sequenced in a study of metastatic and nonmetastatic thyroid tumors. TCRdb redid the clone calls on the PCR reads using MiXCR. The sample consists of tens of thousands of clones, about 29% of them appearing once. No treatment of any kind had been given to any patient before thyroid surgery. Sequenced: blood. The receptors come from a male donor with papillary thyroid cancer or a benign thyroid nodule (not recorded which). Some clones in this sample may be carry-over from other donors' samples.

This clone occurred a few times. This chain connects TRBV27 to TRBJ1-1; D possibly corresponds to TRBD1 (5 bases). Germline V lookup: CDR1 MNHEY, CDR2 SMNVEV (reference sequence). The CDR3 loop spans 12 amino acids. V was clipped by 9 bases and J by 1 base, with 9 bases between them. The CDR3 DNA sequence: TGTGCCAGTAAGGGGCAGAACACTGAAGCTTTCTTT. Its translation: CASKGQNTEAFF.

This clone appeared many times. V usage is TRBV28 and J usage is TRBJ2-3; 13 bases fit TRBD2. The CDR3 contains 14 residues. Germline-derived CDR1 and CDR2 are MDHEN and SYDVKM. Trimming took 8 bases from V and 7 from J; bases not matched to a gene: 6. DNA for the CDR3: TGTGCCAGCGGACTAGCGGGAGTGTCTCATACGCAGTATTTT. This gives the protein CASGLAGVSHTQYF.

This clone has ten or more counts. The chain combines TRBV29-1 with TRBJ2-3; no clear D gene. This CDR3 spans 17 amino acids. Trimming shortened V by 0 bases and J by 0 bases, and 16 bases separated the two germline ends. Germline assignment: CDR1 SQVTM and CDR2 ANQGSEA. This CDR3 is CSVEDPENWGSTDTQYF. CDR3 nucleotide sequence: TGCAGCGTTGAAGACCCCGAAAACTGGGGTAGCACAGATACGCAGTATTTT.

In this sample, this clone turned up a few times. The chain uses TRBV7-2 and TRBJ2-7; tentative D call: TRBD2 (6 bases). The CDR3 runs 14 residues. Germline V gene data show CDR1 as SGHTA and CDR2 as FQGNSA. The V gene lost 5 bases and the J gene lost 3 bases, with 14 bases spanning the gap. For the CDR3, the DNA is TGTGCCAGCAGCGTCCACGGGAGCTACTACGAGCAGTACTTC. It translates to CASSVHGSYYEQYF.

This clone was picked up many times. The chain recombines TRBV5-6 with TRBJ2-2; TRBD2 might be the D (6 bases). This CDR3 has 14 residues. Germline V gene data show CDR1 as SGHDT and CDR2 as YYEEEE. Trimming cost V 2 bases and J 7 bases, with 12 bases left between them. The CDR3 DNA is TGTGCCAGCAGCTTAGGAGGGTGGAACGGGGAGCTGTTTTTT. Protein sequence: CASSLGGWNGELFF.

The chain has TRBV11-2 and TRBJ2-1; TRBD2 aligns across 7 bases. This CDR3 spans 17 amino acids. The germline V gene encodes CDR1 SGHAT and CDR2 FQNNGV. The trim removed 0 bases at V and 8 bases at J, leaving 13 bases unmatched. The CDR3 nucleotides read TGTGCCAGCAGCTTAGATGTAACTAGCGTGGGGAGAGATGAGCAGTTCTTC. It translates to CASSLDVTSVGRDEQFF.

This clone was seen a few times. The J gene is TRBJ2-6, the V gene TRBV6-1; no definite D call. This CDR3 is 14 amino acids long. CDR1 is MNHNS and CDR2 is SASEGT in the germline V gene. The germline V and J ends were trimmed by 4 bases and 4 bases, with 8 bases remaining between them. CDR3 amino acids: CASSVSDGANVLTF. The CDR3 region has the DNA TGTGCCAGCAGTGTTTCGGACGGGGCCAACGTCCTGACTTTC.

V and J are TRBV20-1 and TRBJ1-1, with 7 nucleotides matching TRBD1. The V and J ends lost 5 bases and 2 bases, in that order; junction bases with no gene match: 8. From germline, CDR1 is DFQATT and CDR2 SNEGSKA (reference sequence). This CDR3 is built from 14 residues. The CDR3 DNA reads as TGCAGTGCTTTCGCAGGAGGGGGCAACACTGAAGCTTTCTTT. Translation: CSAFAGGGNTEAFF.

This clone was seen a few times. V and J are TRBV10-3 and TRBJ1-5, with D perhaps TRBD1 (5 bases). This CDR3 region has 14 residues. The germline V gene has CDR1 ENHRY and CDR2 SYGVKD. V was trimmed by 5 bases and J by 0 bases, leaving 8 bases between them. This CDR3 is CAISQTDSNQPQHF. As DNA, the CDR3 is TGTGCCATCAGTCAGACAGATAGCAATCAGCCCCAGCATTTT.

This clone has a count of ten or more. V is TRBV6-1 and J is TRBJ1-2, with D unresolved. There are 14 residues in the CDR3. The germline CDR1 and CDR2 sequences are MNHNS and SASEGT. The V end was cut by 6 bases, the J end by 0 bases, with 11 bases between. DNA of the CDR3: TGTGCCAGCAGAACGACTGCTACTAACTATGGCTACACCTTC. It translates to CASRTTATNYGYTF.

The rearrangement links TRBV20-1 to TRBJ2-1, with 13 bases matching TRBD2. The V gene's germline CDR1 is DFQATT and CDR2 SNEGSKA (reference sequence). V was pared by 7 bases and J by 9 bases, with 6 bases of the junction left unmatched. The CDR3 is 13 residues long. The CDR3 DNA reads as TGCAGTGTTCCGGGACTAGCGGGGTTTGAGCAGTTCTTC. As protein: CSVPGLAGFEQFF.

This rearrangement joins TRBV20-1 to TRBJ2-7; perhaps TRBD2 as D (6 bases). The CDR3 is made up of 14 amino acids. Germline V gene sequence: CDR1 DFQATT, CDR2 SNEGSKA (reference sequence). Trimming took off 5 bases at V and 2 bases at J, with 16 bases between the two ends. The CDR3 region has the DNA TGCAGTGCTCCTACCGGGACTCGAACCTACGAGCAGTACTTC. It yields the protein CSAPTGTRTYEQYF.

The chain couples TRBV10-1 to TRBJ2-2; weak D call: TRBD2 (6 bases). Germline assignment: CDR1 WNHNN and CDR2 SYGVQD (reference sequence). The ends were cut back, 2 bases at V and 2 bases at J, with 6 bases in the middle. This CDR3 contains 14 residues. CDR3 nucleotide sequence: TGCGCCAGCAGTGAGACTAGCAACACCGGGGAGCTGTTTTTT. This encodes CASSETSNTGELFF.

This clone was picked up a small number of times. The rearrangement uses TRBV28 and TRBJ2-1, with 10 nucleotides matching TRBD2. The CDR3 is made up of 18 amino acids. Trimming took 4 bases from V and 2 from J; bases not matched to a gene: 11. Germline CDR1 is MDHEN and CDR2 is SYDVKM. The CDR3 DNA follows: TGTGCCAGCAGTTCCGCCGGGACTAGCGTCGGTACCTACAATGAGCAGTTCTTC. Encoded protein: CASSSAGTSVGTYNEQFF. The whole variable domain, remainder taken from reference TRBV28 and TRBJ2-1, is DVKVTQSSRYLVKRTGEKVFLECVQDMDHENMFWYRQDPGLGLRLIYFSYDVKMKEKGDIPEGYSVSREKKERFSLILESASTNQTSMYLCASSSAGTSVGTYNEQFFGPGTRLTVL.

This clone has more than one count but fewer than ten. V and J are TRBV6-1 and TRBJ2-7, with TRBD1 matching 7 bases. Trimming removed 5 bases from V and 3 bases from J; junction bases left unmatched: 7. The CDR3 contains 14 residues. Germline V lookup: CDR1 MNHNS, CDR2 SASEGT. This CDR3 is CASSNPGQFYEQYF. CDR3 DNA sequence: TGTGCCAGCAGTAACCCGGGACAGTTCTACGAGCAGTACTTC.

The rearrangement uses TRBV12-5 and TRBJ2-2, with 7 bases that match TRBD1. CDR3 length equals 17 residues. V was pared by 0 bases and J by 3 bases, with 7 bases of the junction left unmatched. In germline, CDR1 is LGHNT, CDR2 FRNRAP. The CDR3 sequence is CASGLVLGQEDTGELFF. CDR3 in DNA: TGTGCTAGTGGTTTGGTCCTCGGACAGGAGGACACCGGGGAGCTGTTTTTT.

This clone showed up just once. The chain is built from TRBV7-2 and TRBJ2-6; D gene unclear. CDR3 length: 15 amino acids. CDR1 and CDR2 (germline): SGHTA, FQGNSA. Trimming removed 5 bases at V and 6 bases at J, with 14 bases between. The DNA of the CDR3 is TGTGCCAGCAGCCTCGGGCCCAATGAGGCCAACGTCCTGACTTTC. It translates to CASSLGPNEANVLTF.

Ten or more counts support this clone. The V and J genes are TRBV3-1 and TRBJ2-1, with TRBD1 matching 9 bases. Germline CDR1 is LGHDT and CDR2 is YNNKEL (reference sequence). V lost 8 bases and J lost 7; bases outside the gene matches: 6. The CDR3 has 13 amino acids. CDR3 in amino acids: CASRRTGANEQFF. The DNA for the CDR3 is TGTGCCAGCCGGAGGACAGGGGCTAATGAGCAGTTCTTC.

This clone was seen many times. The CDR3, as DNA: TGTGCCAGCAGGGGGGGACTAGCGGGAGGGCGGGCGACCGGGGAGCTGTTTTTT. It specifies CASRGGLAGGRATGELFF. J is TRBJ2-2 and V is TRBV6-5; 16 bases are a match to TRBD2. J was trimmed by 5 bases and V by 6 bases; bases with no gene match: 9. From germline, CDR1 is MNHEY and CDR2 SVGAGI. The CDR3 totals 18 residues.

The CDR3 reads CASSQGPAGNNEQFF. CDR3 nucleotides: TGTGCCAGCAGCCAAGGCCCAGCGGGCAACAATGAGCAGTTCTTC. The chain joins TRBV14 to TRBJ2-1; D may be TRBD2 (6 bases). Germline values: CDR1 SGHDN, CDR2 FVKESK. Between the trimmed V and J ends, which lost 1 base and 5 bases, there was a span of 12 bases. CDR3 length: 15 residues. Full variable domain (remainder filled in from reference TRBV14 and TRBJ2-1): EAGVTQFPSHSVIEKGQTVTLRCDPISGHDNLYWYRRVMGKEIKFLLHFVKESKQDESGMPNNRFLAERTGGTYSTLKVQPAELEDSGVYFCASSQGPAGNNEQFFGPGTRLTVL.

The V and J genes are TRBV28 and TRBJ2-7, with D possibly being TRBD2 (5 bases). CDR3 length: 14 residues. CDR1 is MDHEN, CDR2 SYDVKM, per germline. Trimming cost V 2 bases and J 4 bases, with 12 bases left between them. Here the CDR3 DNA reads TGTGCCAGCAGTTTAAATGCAGGAGGATACGAGCAGTACTTC. Protein sequence: CASSLNAGGYEQYF.

The V and J genes are TRBV5-1 and TRBJ2-3; no firm D call. The CDR3 runs to 12 residues. Germline V gene sequence: CDR1 SGHRS, CDR2 YFSETQ. V was clipped by 4 bases and J by 5 bases, with 8 bases between them. The CDR3 nucleotides read TGCGCCAGCAGCAAAAGGGTAGATACGCAGTATTTT. Translation gives CASSKRVDTQYF.

This clone is classed as medium-sized. The chain couples TRBV6-2 or TRBV6-3 to TRBJ2-7; 9 bases are shared with TRBD1. Germline CDR1 MNHEY, CDR2 SVGEGT. V gave up 0 bases and J gave up 3 bases; unmatched junction bases: 0. The CDR3 extends over 14 amino acids. The CDR3 sequence is CASSYSTGGYEQYF. The CDR3 nucleotides read TGTGCCAGCAGTTACTCGACAGGGGGCTACGAGCAGTACTTC.

The genes are TRBV5-1 and TRBJ2-2; D not certain. CDR1 is SGHRS, CDR2 YFSETQ, per germline. V lost 5 bases, J lost 2 bases, and 7 bases lay in between. The length of the CDR3 is 13 residues. The CDR3 region is CASRVLNTGELFF. The CDR3 nucleotides read TGCGCCAGCAGAGTCCTTAACACCGGGGAGCTGTTTTTT.

The chain couples TRBV5-1 to TRBJ2-1; 9 bases line up with TRBD1. From germline, CDR1 is SGHRS and CDR2 YFSETQ. V dropped 2 bases and J dropped 8; count of bases not matched to a gene: 5. This CDR3 region has 14 residues. The CDR3 spells CASSFGTGLDEQFF. The CDR3 DNA reads TGCGCCAGCAGCTTTGGGACAGGGTTGGATGAGCAGTTCTTC.

The V call is TRBV7-2, the J call TRBJ1-4; 7 bases are shared with TRBD1. The CDR3 spans 17 residues. V gave up 2 bases and J gave up 6 bases; unmatched junction bases: 12. Germline lookup yields CDR1 SGHTA and CDR2 FQGNSA. The CDR3 DNA sequence: TGTGCCAGCAGCTTATCGCCGGGACAGCCAGAAGATGAAAAACTGTTTTTT. It is translated as CASSLSPGQPEDEKLFF. The entire variable domain, with the rest obtained from reference TRBV7-2 and TRBJ1-4, is as follows: GAGVSQSPSNKVTEKGKDVELRCDPISGHTALYWYRQSLGQGLEFLIYFQGNSAPDKSGLPSDRFSAERTGGSVSTLTIQRTQQEDSAVYLCASSLSPGQPEDEKLFFGSGTQLSVL.